The 17 T cell receptor beta chains below come from one sample, sequenced in a study of blood T cell repertoires in COVID-19. TCRdb's copy holds only in-frame clones and misses some; the assay was immunoSEQ multiplex PCR. Among approximately 250,000 clones listed, approximately 86% were seen once. Sequenced input: peripheral blood. These receptor sequences come from a woman aged 60-70 years with COVID-19, enrolled during active disease.

This sequence joins TRBV7-3 and TRBJ2-7; the D is unclear. The CDR3 length is 14 residues. Between the trimmed V and J ends, which lost 1 base and 6 bases, there was a span of 13 bases. CDR1 and CDR2 from the germline V gene are SGHTA and FQGTGA. The CDR3 spells CASSLNPTVGEQYF. CDR3 in DNA: TGTGCCAGCAGCTTAAACCCTACAGTGGGCGAGCAGTACTTC.

The chain carries TRBV5-1 and TRBJ1-5; TRBD1 aligns across 7 bases. V dropped 4 bases and J dropped 0; count of bases not matched to a gene: 4. Germline V gene lookup returns CDR1 SGHRS and CDR2 YFSETQ. This CDR3 contains 15 residues. The CDR3 bases are TGCGCCAGCAGCCCGGGACAGTCTAGCAATCAGCCCCAGCATTTT. Its protein is CASSPGQSSNQPQHF.

The chain carries TRBV9 and TRBJ1-5; D perhaps matches TRBD1 (6 bases). Germline V gene sequence: CDR1 SGDLS, CDR2 YYNGEE. The CDR3 extends over 14 amino acids. V was cut by 0 bases and J by 7 bases, with 11 bases left in between. CDR3 sequence reads: CASSVDTGNQPQHF. As DNA, the CDR3 is TGTGCCAGCAGCGTAGATACAGGGAACCAGCCCCAGCATTTT.

The V gene is TRBV10-3, the J gene TRBJ2-3; no reliable D call. The CDR3 is made up of 14 amino acids. Per germline, CDR1 ENHRY and CDR2 SYGVKD. V dropped 7 bases and J dropped 2 bases, with 13 bases sitting between them. CDR3 amino acids: CAITQSIATDTQYF. The CDR3 DNA is TGTGCCATCACCCAGTCTATAGCCACAGATACGCAGTATTTT.

This rearrangement joins TRBV4-2 to TRBJ1-2, with D unresolved. Germline CDR1 is LGHNA and CDR2 is YNFKEQ. V was pared by 0 bases and J by 7 bases, with 12 bases between. The CDR3 has 14 residues. The CDR3 here is CASSQDGSYSGYTF. The CDR3 DNA is TGTGCCAGCAGCCAAGACGGGTCGTACTCTGGCTACACCTTC.

The genes are TRBV11-2 and TRBJ2-4; D unclear. CDR3 length: 11 residues. Trimming removed 5 bases at V and 7 bases at J, with 6 bases between. Germline V lookup: CDR1 SGHAT, CDR2 FQNNGV. This CDR3 is CASSDSNIQYF. CDR3 coding DNA: TGTGCCAGCAGCGACTCGAACATTCAGTACTTC. Drawing the rest from reference TRBV11-2 and TRBJ2-4, the complete variable domain is EAGVAQSPRYKIIEKRQSVAFWCNPISGHATLYWYQQILGQGPKLLIQFQNNGVVDDSQLPKDRFSAERLKGVDSTLKIQPAKLEDSAVYLCASSDSNIQYFGAGTRLSVL.

This rearrangement joins TRBV6-1 to TRBJ1-2; 7 positions agree with TRBD1. With 3 bases clipped from V and 5 bases from J, the junction kept 6 bases outside the gene matches. Germline V gives CDR1 MNHNS, CDR2 SASEGT. The CDR3 is made up of 14 amino acids. CDR3 sequence: CASSEQLGQYGYTF. DNA for the CDR3: TGTGCCAGCAGTGAGCAACTGGGACAGTATGGCTACACCTTC.

The DNA for the CDR3 is TGTGCCAGCAGCTTAGTAGGGGGCGAGACTGAAGCTTTCTTT. It translates to CASSLVGGETEAFF. This chain connects TRBV11-3 to TRBJ1-1; 7 bases align to TRBD1. Germline CDR1 and CDR2: SGHNT and YENEEA. V lost 1 base to trimming and J lost 5 bases; unmatched junction nucleotides: 4. This CDR3 is built from 14 residues.

The chain combines TRBV29-1 with TRBJ2-5, with D possibly being TRBD2 (5 bases). Germline CDR1 reads SQVTM; CDR2 reads ANQGSEA. Trimming removed 7 bases at V and 5 bases at J, with 17 bases between. The CDR3 spans 13 residues. Here the CDR3 DNA reads TGCAGCGCGGCCGGGCCCTCGGGGGAGACCCAGTACTTC. Its protein product is CSAAGPSGETQYF.

The chain joins TRBV13 to TRBJ2-1; 8 bases match TRBD2. The CDR3 extends over 15 amino acids. V shed 4 bases, J shed 6 bases, and the junction held 8 bases outside the gene matches. Germline CDR1 and CDR2: PRHDT and FYEKMQ (reference sequence). CDR3 protein: CASSSTGTSFNEQFF. CDR3 DNA: TGTGCCAGCAGCTCTACCGGGACTAGTTTCAATGAGCAGTTCTTC.

Details on this clone: Sequence at one end of the junction differs from germline and may be a read error. V usage is TRBV7-6 and J usage is TRBJ2-2; 13 bases match TRBD2. The CDR3 runs to 18 residues. The germline gives CDR1 SGHVS, CDR2 FNYEAQ. The CDR3: CASSQGTSGMANTGELFF. The CDR3 nucleotides are TGTGCCAGCAGCCAGGGGACTAGCGGGATGGCGAATACCGGGGAGCTGTTTTTT.

The rearrangement links TRBV24-1 to TRBJ1-5; D gene unclear. Per the germline V gene, CDR1 is KGHDR and CDR2 is SFDVKD. The CDR3 has 13 amino acids. V lost 5 bases and J 3 bases, leaving 7 bases between the germline ends. The CDR3 is CATSAQANQPQHF. CDR3 coding DNA: TGTGCCACCAGTGCCCAGGCCAATCAGCCCCAGCATTTT.

The V gene is TRBV10-3, the J gene TRBJ1-1; 7 bases line up with TRBD1. There are 16 residues in the CDR3. Germline assignment: CDR1 ENHRY and CDR2 SYGVKD. V shed 1 base and J 4 bases; nucleotides not matched to a gene: 9. Written as DNA, the CDR3 is TGTGCCATCAGTGAGTTACCGGGACAGTTGAGCACTGAAGCTTTCTTT. Translating gives CAISELPGQLSTEAFF.

This clone was observed a single time. The chain links TRBV19 to TRBJ1-1; D might be TRBD1 (6 bases). In germline, CDR1 is LNHDA, CDR2 SQIVND (reference sequence). Trimming removed 5 bases from V and 4 bases from J, with 11 bases in between. This CDR3 comprises 13 residues. The CDR3 loop reads CASSHDRSTEAFF. The CDR3 region has the DNA TGTGCCAGTAGTCACGACAGGAGCACTGAAGCTTTCTTT.

The rearrangement joins TRBV9 to TRBJ2-3, with a tentative D call TRBD2 (6 bases). CDR1 is SGDLS, CDR2 YYNGEE, per germline. The length of the CDR3 is 15 residues. V lost 0 bases and J 4 bases, leaving 12 bases between the germline ends. As DNA, the CDR3 is TGTGCCAGCAGCGTAGGGGACGGGAGCCCAGATACGCAGTATTTT. This gives the protein CASSVGDGSPDTQYF.

This sequence joins TRBV24-1 and TRBJ1-1; the D is unclear. The CDR3 spans 13 residues. With 3 bases removed from V and 2 bases from J, the gap between germline ends came to 6 bases. Germline V gene lookup returns CDR1 KGHDR and CDR2 SFDVKD. DNA of the CDR3: TGTGCCACCAGTGATCTCACTAACACTGAAGCTTTCTTT. Encoded protein: CATSDLTNTEAFF.

The gene calls are TRBV7-8 and TRBJ2-7; unclear D gene. With 5 bases removed from V and 0 bases from J, the gap between germline ends came to 14 bases. This CDR3 spans 15 amino acids. CDR1 and CDR2 (germline): SGHVS, FQNEAQ. CDR3 sequence: CASSPGSGSSYEQYF. Written as DNA, the CDR3 is TGTGCCAGCAGCCCGGGTTCTGGAAGCTCCTACGAGCAGTACTTC.